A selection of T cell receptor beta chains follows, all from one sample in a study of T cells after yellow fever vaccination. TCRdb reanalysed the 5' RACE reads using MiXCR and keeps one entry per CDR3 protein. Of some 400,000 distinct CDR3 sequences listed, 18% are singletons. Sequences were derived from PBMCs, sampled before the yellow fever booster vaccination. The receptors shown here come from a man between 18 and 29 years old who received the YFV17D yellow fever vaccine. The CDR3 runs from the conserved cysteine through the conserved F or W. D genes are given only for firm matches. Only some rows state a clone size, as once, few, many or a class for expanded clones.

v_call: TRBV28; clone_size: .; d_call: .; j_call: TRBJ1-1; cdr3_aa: CASKSAPAMNTEAFF; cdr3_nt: TGTGCCAGCAAATCGGCCCCGGCGATGAACACTGAAGCTTTCTTT
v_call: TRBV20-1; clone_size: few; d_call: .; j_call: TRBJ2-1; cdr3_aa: CSARGSSNSYNEQFF; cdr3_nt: TGCAGTGCTAGAGGTAGCAGCAACTCCTACAATGAGCAGTTCTTC
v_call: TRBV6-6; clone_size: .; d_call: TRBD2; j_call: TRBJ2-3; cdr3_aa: CASRLAGGYSTDTQYF; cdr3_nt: TGTGCCAGCAGACTAGCGGGGGGTTATAGCACAGATACGCAGTATTTT
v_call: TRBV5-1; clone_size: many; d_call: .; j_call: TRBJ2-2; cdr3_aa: CASSPPGTLNTGELFF; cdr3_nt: TGCGCCAGCAGCCCACCCGGGACACTGAACACCGGGGAGCTGTTTTTT
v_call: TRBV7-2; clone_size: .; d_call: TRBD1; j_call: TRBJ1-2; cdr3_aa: CASSLRRPGGGGYTF; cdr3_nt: TGTGCCAGCAGCTTAAGGCGACCAGGGGGTGGAGGCTACACCTTC
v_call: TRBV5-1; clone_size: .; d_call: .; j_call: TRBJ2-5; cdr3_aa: CASSLQGFETQYF; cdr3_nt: TGCGCCAGCAGCTTGCAGGGTTTCGAGACCCAGTACTTC
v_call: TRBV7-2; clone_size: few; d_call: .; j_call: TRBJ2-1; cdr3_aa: CASSWELRGSYNEQFF; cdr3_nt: TGTGCCAGCAGCTGGGAGCTTCGGGGCTCCTACAATGAGCAGTTCTTC
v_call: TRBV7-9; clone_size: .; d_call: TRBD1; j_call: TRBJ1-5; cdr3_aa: CASSFQGVSNQPQHF; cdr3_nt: TGTGCCAGCAGCTTCCAGGGGGTAAGCAATCAGCCCCAGCATTTT
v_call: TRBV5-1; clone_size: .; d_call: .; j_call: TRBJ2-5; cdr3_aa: CASSVRSAGETQYF; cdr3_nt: TGCGCCAGCAGCGTAAGGAGTGCCGGAGAGACCCAGTACTTC
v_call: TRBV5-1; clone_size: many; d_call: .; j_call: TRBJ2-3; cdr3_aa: CASSASTATDTQYF; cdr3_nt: TGCGCCAGCAGCGCCTCGACAGCCACAGATACGCAGTATTTT
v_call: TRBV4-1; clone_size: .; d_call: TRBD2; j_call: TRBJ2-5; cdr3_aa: CASSQTPLRGARETQYF; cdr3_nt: TGCGCCAGCAGCCAGACTCCCCTGCGGGGGGCGAGGGAGACCCAGTACTTC
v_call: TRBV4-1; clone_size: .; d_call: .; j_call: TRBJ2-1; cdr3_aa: CASSQRDFGGAGNEQFF; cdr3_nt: TGCGCCAGCAGCCAACGTGATTTTGGGGGGGCAGGGAATGAGCAGTTCTTC
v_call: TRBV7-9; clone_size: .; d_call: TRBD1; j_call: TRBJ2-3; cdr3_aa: CASSSTGEGTDTQYF; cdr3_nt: TGTGCCAGCAGTTCGACAGGGGAGGGCACAGATACGCAGTATTTT
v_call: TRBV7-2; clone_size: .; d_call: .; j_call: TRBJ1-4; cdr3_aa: CASSSRGWSEKLFF; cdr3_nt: TGTGCCAGCAGTTCTCGTGGGTGGAGTGAAAAACTGTTTTTT
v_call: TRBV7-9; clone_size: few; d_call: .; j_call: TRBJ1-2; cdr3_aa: CASSLEDTRGYTF; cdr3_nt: TGTGCCAGCAGCTTAGAGGATACGCGGGGCTACACCTTC
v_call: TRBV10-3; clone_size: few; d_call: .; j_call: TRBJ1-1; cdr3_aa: CAISELNSLEAFF; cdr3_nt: TGTGCCATCAGTGAGTTGAACAGCCTTGAAGCTTTCTTT
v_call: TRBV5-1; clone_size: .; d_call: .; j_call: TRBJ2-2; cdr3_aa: CASSLWQGSGELFF; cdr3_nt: TGCGCCAGCAGCTTGTGGCAGGGTTCCGGGGAGCTGTTTTTT
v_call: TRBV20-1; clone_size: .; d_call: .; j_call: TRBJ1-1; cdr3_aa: CSARAWTSGNTEAFF; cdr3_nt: TGCAGTGCTAGAGCCTGGACGTCAGGGAACACTGAAGCTTTCTTT